This T cell receptor beta chain is from a study of shared clonotypes between healthy human individuals. Generated by immunoSEQ multiplex PCR, the TCRdb table keeps only in-frame clones and is missing some. The table lists 2 million to 2.5 million clones, approximately 94% of them singletons. Terminally differentiated effector memory CD45RA+ cells were excluded from the naive CD8 cells, which were CD45RO-negative and positively selected for CCR7. The CDR3 runs to 15 residues. The germline V gene encodes CDR1 SGHVS and CDR2 FQNEAQ. V gave up 5 bases and J gave up 1 base; unmatched junction bases: 5. The chain recombines TRBV7-8 with TRBJ2-7; 10 bases agree with TRBD1. Sequenced sample: naive CD8+ T cells from PBMCs. The TCR sequence derives from a man between 18 and 35 years old in good health. Some clones in this sample may be carry-over from other donors' samples. The CDR3 nucleotides read TGTGCCAGCAGCACACCGGGACAGGGGTCCTACGAGCAGTACTTC. This codes for CASSTPGQGSYEQYF.